The 14 T cell receptor beta chains given below trace back to one sample, sequenced in a study of neurological immune-mediated disorders. Via MiXCR, TCRdb re-called the 5' RACE reads, giving one row per CDR3 protein. The sample includes 70,000 to 75,000 distinct CDR3 sequences, roughly an eighth of them seen just once. The time point: longitudinal time-point 1 (baseline). The sample comprised PBMCs. The receptors were sampled from a female donor with HTLV-1-associated myelopathy (HAM/TSP).

This chain links TRBV29-1 with TRBJ2-7, with D uncertain. CDR1 and CDR2 from the germline V gene are SQVTM and ANQGSEA. With 4 bases removed from V and 5 bases from J, the gap between germline ends came to 9 bases. The CDR3 has 11 residues. The CDR3 loop reads CSVVKVDEQYF. The CDR3 region has the DNA TGCAGCGTTGTGAAGGTCGACGAGCAGTACTTC.

On this clonotype: The conserved phenylalanine or tryptophan normally closing the CDR3 is absent here, so this likely arose from a read error. It is unclear where the CDR3 begins or ends on the DNA, so no DNA is shown, and the CDR3 is as TCRdb lists it. This rearrangement joins TRBV21-1 to TRBJ2-2; the table's D call TRBD2 went unverified against the DNA. TRBV21-1 is designated a pseudogene. The CDR3 has 17 amino acids, counting both end residues. The CDR3 here is CASSIKGGRGRHRGAVS.

This clonotype was counted a few times. This could be a read error, since a much larger clone is one nucleotide away. This chain joins TRBV20-1 and TRBJ2-7; 14 bases map to TRBD2. Trimming at V came to 5 bases and at J to 6 bases, leaving 9 bases not matched to a gene. This CDR3 contains 15 residues. From germline, CDR1 is DFQATT and CDR2 SNEGSKA (reference sequence). CDR3 residues: CSAGGLAGVGLEQYF. CDR3 DNA: TGCAGTGCTGGGGGACTAGCGGGGGTCGGCCTCGAGCAGTACTTC.

Ten or more counts support this clonotype. The chain carries TRBV28 and TRBJ2-7; 13 nucleotides line up with TRBD2. CDR1 and CDR2 (germline): MDHEN, SYDVKM. V lost 6 bases and J lost 9; bases outside the gene matches: 8. The CDR3 extends over 14 amino acids. CDR3 in DNA: TGTGCCAGCAGCCCAGGACTAGCGGGGGTATGGCAGTACTTC. Its translation: CASSPGLAGVWQYF.

Many counts were recorded for this clonotype. The chain uses TRBV27 and TRBJ2-7; D is possibly TRBD1 (6 bases). CDR1 and CDR2 from the germline V gene are MNHEY and SMNVEV (reference sequence). The CDR3 contains 13 residues. V lost 4 bases, J lost 5 bases, and 12 bases lay in between. The CDR3 nucleotides are TGTGCCAGCAGTTCTTACAGGGCAGACGAGCAGTACTTC. Its protein product is CASSSYRADEQYF.

In its sample, this clonotype was seen many times. This rearrangement joins TRBV7-9 to TRBJ1-1; tentatively, D is TRBD1 (5 bases). The CDR3 length is 15 residues. Germline CDR1 SEHNR, CDR2 FQNEAQ (reference sequence). Trimming removed 4 bases at V and 1 base at J, with 13 bases between. In DNA form, the CDR3 reads TGTGCCAGCAGCTCCACGGACATACGGAACACTGAAGCTTTCTTT. Translating gives CASSSTDIRNTEAFF.

In this sample, this clonotype turned up many times. This chain uses TRBV12-3 or TRBV12-4 with TRBJ1-1, with D possibly matching TRBD1 (5 bases). The CDR3 sequence is 12 residues long. V shed 6 bases and J shed 9 bases, with 14 bases lying between them. The CDR3, as DNA: TGTGCCAGCAGCCAGCCGGGGGTTCAAGCTTTCTTT. Translated, it gives CASSQPGVQAFF.

The sample holds one count of this clonotype. A much larger clone differs from this one at a single base, so this may be a read error. In DNA, the CDR3 is TGTGCCAGCAGTTACGCCCTTGGACAGGGACGCACAGATACGCAGCATTTT. This encodes CASSYALGQGRTDTQHF. The chain joins TRBV6-5 to TRBJ2-3, with 8 bases aligning to TRBD1. The tail of the sequence fits TRBJ1-5 better, so the J call may be wrong. In germline, CDR1 is MNHEY, CDR2 SVGAGI. The CDR3 contains 17 residues.

This clonotype was seen at least ten times. The rearrangement uses TRBV29-1 and TRBJ2-1; 8 bases fit TRBD2. The V gene's germline CDR1 is SQVTM and CDR2 ANQGSEA. The length of the CDR3 is 13 residues. With 5 bases clipped from V and 6 bases from J, the junction kept 6 bases outside the gene matches. The CDR3 DNA is TGCAGCGTTCTGGCGGGGGGTTTCAATGAGCAGTTCTTC. It is translated as CSVLAGGFNEQFF.

Ten or more counts support this clonotype. V is TRBV28 and J is TRBJ2-7; D call uncertain. The germline V and J ends were trimmed by 5 bases and 4 bases, with 6 bases remaining between them. The length of the CDR3 is 11 residues. Per the germline V gene, CDR1 is MDHEN and CDR2 is SYDVKM. The CDR3 nucleotides are TGTGCCAGCAGTGATATATACGAGCAGTACTTC. Protein: CASSDIYEQYF.

This chain links TRBV9 with TRBJ2-3; 12 positions match TRBD2. The CDR3 is 16 amino acids. CDR1 SGDLS and CDR2 YYNGEE come from the germline V gene. V shed 4 bases, J shed 4 bases, and the junction held 7 bases outside the gene matches. The CDR3 DNA follows: TGTGCCAGCAGCCCTGGGACTAGCGGGTTCGCAGATACGCAGTATTTT. This encodes CASSPGTSGFADTQYF.

This clonotype was detected ten times or more. This chain joins TRBV27 and TRBJ2-5; D not certain. CDR1 and CDR2 (germline): MNHEY, SMNVEV (reference sequence). The CDR3 spans 13 residues. The V and J ends lost 3 bases and 6 bases respectively, with 11 bases between them. Here the CDR3 DNA reads TGTGCCAGCAGTTTCATAGGGCGGAAGACCCAGTACTTC. The encoded protein is CASSFIGRKTQYF.

The chain uses TRBV20-1 and TRBJ2-4; 8 bases match TRBD1. Germline values: CDR1 DFQATT, CDR2 SNEGSKA (reference sequence). The CDR3 is made up of 13 amino acids. J gave up 4 bases and V 7 bases, and 6 bases lay outside the gene matches. The CDR3 spells CSVSDREKNIQYF. The DNA for the CDR3 is TGCAGTGTATCGGACAGGGAGAAAAACATTCAGTACTTC.

Many counts were recorded for this clonotype. The chain is built from TRBV20-1 and TRBJ1-4; D gene uncertain. Between the trimmed V and J ends, which lost 2 bases and 8 bases, there was a span of 6 bases. CDR1 is DFQATT and CDR2 is SNEGSKA in the germline V gene (reference sequence). The CDR3 totals 11 residues. CDR3 protein: CSARPGEKLFF. Written as DNA, the CDR3 is TGCAGTGCTAGACCTGGGGAAAAACTGTTTTTT.